The 23 T cell receptor beta chains below were found in one sample sequenced in a study of cytomegalovirus exposure and HLA in healthy donors (dated by TCRdb to the late 2010s). Receptors were amplified or captured by the immunoSEQ multiplex PCR assay. The multiplex PCR relied on a mix of 60 forward primers for TCR Vbeta segments and 13 reverse primers for TCR Jbeta segments. The immuneACCESS repertoire file appears here via TCRdb, limited to in-frame rearrangements. These files lack a portion of the clones; in checked studies, under half of the deficit traces to unresolved V genes, and the cause of the others is not known. This sample holds about 250,000 clones; just over 70% were observed only once. 2% to 2.5% of the sample belongs to the ten largest clones. Input material: PBMCs. These receptors originate from a female donor in good health and CMV-seronegative.

The chain links TRBV7-9 to TRBJ2-3; weak D call: TRBD2 (6 bases). This CDR3 has 17 amino acids. Trimming removed 0 bases from V and 6 bases from J, with 19 bases in between. Germline V gene data show CDR1 as SEHNR and CDR2 as FQNEAQ (reference sequence). Written as DNA, the CDR3 is TGTGCCAGCAGCTTAGCGCTGAATTCCCCGGGAGAGGATACGCAGTATTTT. Its protein is CASSLALNSPGEDTQYF.

The chain links TRBV7-9 to TRBJ1-3; 10 bases match TRBD2. TRBJ2-2 explains the end of the DNA better; the J call may be wrong. This CDR3 region has 16 residues. Germline assignment: CDR1 SEHNR and CDR2 FQNEAQ (reference sequence). The CDR3 DNA reads as TGTGCCAGCAGCAAACGGACTAGCGGAAGCACCGGGGAGCTGTTTTTT. Encoded protein: CASSKRTSGSTGELFF.

This clone showed up just once. One end of the junction is discordant with germline, which a read error may explain. J is TRBJ2-2 and V is TRBV7-9; D gene unclear. CDR1 is SEHNR, CDR2 FQNEAQ, per germline (reference sequence). CDR3 size: 14 residues. Written as DNA, the CDR3 is TGTTCCAGCAGAGAGCTAGCGAACACCGGGGAGCTGTTTTTT. It codes for CSSRELANTGELFF.

The chain employs TRBV18 and TRBJ2-2, with a possible D match to TRBD2 (6 bases). V lost 3 bases and J lost 5, with 16 bases in between. The germline V gene has CDR1 KGHSH and CDR2 LQKENI. There are 16 residues in the CDR3. The CDR3 is CASSPRLVAGTGELFF. DNA of the CDR3: TGTGCCAGCTCACCGAGACTAGTAGCAGGGACCGGGGAGCTGTTTTTT.

The rearrangement uses TRBV19 and TRBJ2-7; TRBD2 aligns across 10 bases. This CDR3 region has 16 residues. CDR1 is LNHDA and CDR2 is SQIVND in the germline V gene (reference sequence). V lost 5 bases to trimming and J lost 4 bases; unmatched junction nucleotides: 11. The CDR3 loop is CASSPFQSGRAYEQYF. CDR3 bases: TGTGCCAGTAGTCCCTTTCAAAGCGGGAGGGCTTACGAGCAGTACTTC.

A few counts support this clone. The chain joins TRBV6-5 to TRBJ2-7; the match to TRBD2 covers 7 bases. The germline V gene has CDR1 MNHEY and CDR2 SVGAGI. The J segment lost 1 base and the V segment lost 6 bases, leaving 6 bases of the junction unmatched. The CDR3 extends over 14 amino acids. This CDR3 reads CASSRGGSSYEQYF. CDR3 coding DNA: TGTGCCAGCAGCCGGGGCGGGAGTTCCTACGAGCAGTACTTC.

The chain links TRBV7-2 to TRBJ2-7, with 12 bases fitting TRBD2. Germline CDR1 SGHTA, CDR2 FQGNSA. The CDR3 has 15 amino acids. J was trimmed by 9 bases and V by 0 bases; bases with no gene match: 6. The CDR3 loop reads CASSLATSGSFPQYF. CDR3 DNA: TGTGCCAGCAGCTTAGCGACTAGCGGGAGCTTCCCGCAGTACTTC. The full variable domain, its missing parts supplied by reference TRBV7-2 and TRBJ2-7, is GAGVSQSPSNKVTEKGKDVELRCDPISGHTALYWYRQSLGQGLEFLIYFQGNSAPDKSGLPSDRFSAERTGGSVSTLTIQRTQQEDSAVYLCASSLATSGSFPQYFGPGTRLTVT.

V usage is TRBV9 and J usage is TRBJ2-2, with 8 bases identical to TRBD2. Germline trimming cut 0 bases from V and 0 bases from J; bases unmatched to any gene: 7. Per germline, CDR1 SGDLS and CDR2 YYNGEE. The CDR3 consists of 18 residues. The CDR3 loop reads CASSVGTRLATNTGELFF. CDR3 DNA sequence: TGTGCCAGCAGCGTAGGGACTAGACTAGCGACGAACACCGGGGAGCTGTTTTTT.

The table lists this clone with a count of one. The rearrangement uses TRBV9 and TRBJ2-2, with D possibly being TRBD2 (7 bases). Trimming took 0 bases from V and 4 from J, leaving 10 bases between them. In germline, CDR1 is SGDLS, CDR2 YYNGEE. CDR3 size: 15 residues. As DNA, the CDR3 is TGTGCCAGCAGCGTAGCTAGGGGGGGCACCGGGGAGCTGTTTTTT. Translated: CASSVARGGTGELFF.

J is TRBJ1-2 and V is TRBV27, with TRBD1 identical over 8 bases. Trimming took 5 bases from V and 7 from J; bases not matched to a gene: 3. This CDR3 contains 12 residues. Germline V gene sequence: CDR1 MNHEY, CDR2 SMNVEV (reference sequence). CDR3 loop: CASSPTGVGYTF. DNA of the CDR3: TGTGCCAGCAGTCCGACAGGGGTTGGCTACACCTTC.

This chain uses TRBV29-1 with TRBJ2-3; TRBD2 is a possible D gene (6 bases). This CDR3 contains 12 residues. V was trimmed by 3 bases and J by 5 bases, leaving 9 bases between them. Germline V CDR1 and CDR2: SQVTM, ANQGSEA. The CDR3 sequence: CSVDGGLDTQYF. CDR3 DNA: TGCAGCGTTGATGGGGGGTTAGATACGCAGTATTTT.

The rearrangement uses TRBV10-1 and TRBJ2-5; the D gene is possibly TRBD1 (6 bases). The CDR3 runs to 13 residues. V lost 4 bases and J 5 bases, leaving 11 bases between the germline ends. The germline V gene encodes CDR1 WNHNN and CDR2 SYGVQD (reference sequence). CDR3 nucleotide sequence: TGCGCCAGCAGTGTGGGGGCCAGGGAGACCCAGTACTTC. Translation gives CASSVGARETQYF.

The chain employs TRBV27 and TRBJ2-5; maybe TRBD2 (6 bases). V lost 3 bases and J lost 5, with 13 bases in between. The CDR3 extends over 14 amino acids. CDR1 and CDR2 from the germline V gene are MNHEY and SMNVEV (reference sequence). CDR3 in amino acids: CASSFTGTLETQYF. CDR3 nucleotides: TGTGCCAGCAGTTTCACCGGGACTCTGGAGACCCAGTACTTC.

The J gene is TRBJ1-4, the V gene TRBV29-1; D may be TRBD1 (5 bases). The germline V gene has CDR1 SQVTM and CDR2 ANQGSEA. V was shortened by 6 bases and J by 8 bases, with 13 bases between the two germline ends. There are 12 residues in the CDR3. CDR3 nucleotides: TGCAGCGTCAGTCTCCGGGGGGAAAAACTGTTTTTT. This encodes CSVSLRGEKLFF.

V gene TRBV28 combines with J gene TRBJ1-2; D may be TRBD1 (6 bases). Per the germline V gene, CDR1 is MDHEN and CDR2 is SYDVKM. V was clipped by 3 bases and J by 4 bases, with 15 bases between them. This CDR3 spans 15 amino acids. In DNA, the CDR3 is TGTGCCAGCAGTTTCCGACAGGTGATAGGCTATGGCTACACCTTC. Its translation: CASSFRQVIGYGYTF.

This clone was detected only once. This rearrangement joins TRBV9 to TRBJ1-1; D unclear. CDR1 is SGDLS and CDR2 is YYNGEE in the germline V gene. CDR3 length: 15 amino acids. The V end was cut by 0 bases, the J end by 2 bases, with 11 bases between. For the CDR3, the DNA is TGTGCCAGCAGCGTAGCTACAGCCTCAAACACTGAAGCTTTCTTT. This translates into CASSVATASNTEAFF. Full variable domain (missing parts from reference TRBV9 and TRBJ1-1): DSGVTQTPKHLITATGQRVTLRCSPRSGDLSVYWYQQSLDQGLQFLIQYYNGEERAKGNILERFSAQQFPDLHSELNLSSLELGDSALYFCASSVATASNTEAFFGQGTRLTVV.

This clone was counted between two and nine times. The V call is TRBV15, the J call TRBJ1-3; no clear D gene. Trimming pared 3 bases from V and 1 base from J, leaving 7 bases between. Per germline, CDR1 LNHNV and CDR2 YYDKDF (reference sequence). This CDR3 region has 14 residues. The CDR3: CATSSGLSGNTIYF. CDR3 DNA sequence: TGTGCCACCAGCAGCGGGTTATCTGGAAACACCATATATTTT. Combining the CDR3 with reference TRBV15 and TRBJ1-3 gives the whole variable domain DAMVIQNPRYQVTQFGKPVTLSCSQTLNHNVMYWYQQKSSQAPKLLFHYYDKDFNNEADTPDNFQSRRPNTSFCFLDIRSPGLGDTAMYLCATSSGLSGNTIYFGEGSWLTVV.

This clone was recorded only once. Within the sample, other DNA sequences also encode this same CDR3. The gene calls are TRBV5-1 and TRBJ2-1; the D gene is possibly TRBD1 (5 bases). The V end was cut by 4 bases, the J end by 5 bases, with 10 bases between. CDR3 size: 13 residues. The germline gives CDR1 SGHRS, CDR2 YFSETQ. As DNA, the CDR3 is TGCGCCAGCAGCCTGACAGTCAACAATGAGCAGTTCTTC. Residues: CASSLTVNNEQFF.

The rearrangement uses TRBV9 and TRBJ2-7; possible D gene TRBD1, 6 bases. V lost 4 bases and J lost 5, with 22 bases in between. CDR3 size: 16 residues. Germline loops: CDR1 SGDLS, CDR2 YYNGEE. The CDR3 here is CASSPRSTPGVHEQYF. The CDR3 DNA sequence: TGTGCCAGCAGCCCACGCAGCACCCCAGGGGTCCACGAGCAGTACTTC.

This clone came up once. The chain couples TRBV11-1 to TRBJ2-7, with 11 bases that match TRBD2. The junction had 11 bases not matched to a gene; V was cut back by 1 base and J by 6 bases. The V gene's germline CDR1 is SGHAT and CDR2 FQDESV (reference sequence). The CDR3 consists of 17 residues. In DNA, the CDR3 is TGTGCCAGCAGCTTAGGGGCTAGCGGGAGGACCACCTCCGAGCAGTACTTC. It encodes CASSLGASGRTTSEQYF.

V usage is TRBV7-9 and J usage is TRBJ1-2; possible D gene TRBD1, 5 bases. CDR1 and CDR2 (germline): SEHNR, FQNEAQ (reference sequence). The V end lost 5 bases, the J end lost 4 bases, and 11 bases lay between the germline ends. This CDR3 spans 13 amino acids. The CDR3 here is CASSPRQGYGYTF. The CDR3 DNA follows: TGTGCCAGCAGCCCCCGTCAGGGCTATGGCTACACCTTC. The variable domain in full, with the rest retrieved from reference TRBV7-9 and TRBJ1-2, is DTGVSQNPRHKITKRGQNVTFRCDPISEHNRLYWYRQTLGQGPEFLTYFQNEAQLEKSRLLSDRFSAERPKGSFSTLEIQRTEQGDSAMYLCASSPRQGYGYTFGSGTRLTVV.

The chain is built from TRBV9 and TRBJ2-3, with D possibly being TRBD2 (7 bases). The germline V gene has CDR1 SGDLS and CDR2 YYNGEE. V was trimmed by 2 bases and J by 6 bases, leaving 19 bases between them. The CDR3 has 16 amino acids. For the CDR3, the DNA is TGTGCCAGCAGCGTCACATCTAGCGGAGGGGGGGATACGCAGTATTTT. It is translated as CASSVTSSGGGDTQYF.

V is TRBV5-4 and J is TRBJ1-1, with TRBD1 matching over 7 bases. With 5 bases clipped from V and 0 bases from J, the junction kept 7 bases outside the gene matches. The germline V gene encodes CDR1 SGHNT and CDR2 YYREEE (reference sequence). The CDR3 spans 15 residues. The CDR3 loop is CASSQGGQVNTEAFF. CDR3 DNA sequence: TGTGCCAGCAGTCAGGGTGGACAGGTGAACACTGAAGCTTTCTTT.